Here is one T cell receptor (beta chain) with its context. Antigen unknown. These data belong to a study of shared clonotypes between healthy human individuals. About the study: Per-donor plates numbered three CD4 naive, three CD4 memory, two CD8 naive and one CD8 memory.

Points from the study as a whole: Estimated richness was generally greater in naive than memory subsets. Sorted-subset sequencing was shown by rarefaction to be incomplete despite large depth.

Only in-frame clones appear in the TCRdb table, and some are missing; sequencing was by immunoSEQ multiplex PCR. The sample holds fewer than 2.5 million clones, 90% to 95% seen once. The CDR3 extends over 13 amino acids. This TCR came from a man aged 18-30 years in good health. Some clones in this sample may be carry-over from other donors' samples. Sequencing used naive CD4+ T cells from PBMCs. Subset described: CD45RA+ positively selected. The chain uses TRBV7-5 and TRBJ2-7; TRBD2, the table's D call, lacks a check against the DNA. TRBV7-5 is labeled a pseudogene. CDR3 bases: TGTGCCAGAAGCTCTCCTCCCCCCTACGAGCAGTACTTC. It yields the protein CARSSPPPYEQYF.